The clone carrying this T cell receptor beta chain appeared once. With 3 bases clipped from V and 6 bases from J, the junction kept 6 bases outside the gene matches. Per germline, CDR1 SGHAT and CDR2 FQDESV (reference sequence). The length of the CDR3 is 17 residues. Here immunoSEQ multiplex PCR was the method, and the copy in TCRdb shows in-frame clones only, minus some. Here the sample spans about 53,000 clones, around nine tenths being singletons. These data are taken from a study of OX40 agonist ivuxolimab in advanced cancers. The J gene is TRBJ2-2, the V gene TRBV11-1; TRBD2 aligns across 14 bases. This TCR derives from an adult with an advanced solid tumor such as melanoma, head and neck, liver or kidney cancer. The material sequenced was CD4+ or CD8+ T cells sorted from blood, taken in a trial of the OX40 agonist ivuxolimab. The CDR3 nucleotides are TGTGCCAGCAGCTTTCGTTTGACTAGCGGGGGGGCCGGGGAGCTGTTTTTT. Amino acid sequence: CASSFRLTSGGAGELFF. Variable domain in full (rest from reference TRBV11-1 and TRBJ2-2): EAEVAQSPRYKITEKSQAVAFWCDPISGHATLYWYRQILGQGPELLVQFQDESVVDDSQLPKDRFSAERLKGVDSTLKIQPAELGDSAMYLCASSFRLTSGGAGELFFGEGSRLTVL.